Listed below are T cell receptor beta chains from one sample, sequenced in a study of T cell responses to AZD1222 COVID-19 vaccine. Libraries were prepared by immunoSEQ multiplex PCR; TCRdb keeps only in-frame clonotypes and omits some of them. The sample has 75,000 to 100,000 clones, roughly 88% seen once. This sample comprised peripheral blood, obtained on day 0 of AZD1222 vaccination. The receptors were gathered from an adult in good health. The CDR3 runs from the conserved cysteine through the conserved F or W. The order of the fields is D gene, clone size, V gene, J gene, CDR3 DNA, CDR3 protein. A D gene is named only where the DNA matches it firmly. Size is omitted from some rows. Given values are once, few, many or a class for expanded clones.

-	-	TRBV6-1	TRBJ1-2	TGTGCCAGCAGTGACTTCCCACACACAGGAGGGGAGGGCTATGGCTACACCTTC	CASSDFPHTGGEGYGYTF
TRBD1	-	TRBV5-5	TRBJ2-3	TGTGCCAGCAGCTTTCCGGGACAGGGGCCAGATACGCAGTATTTT	CASSFPGQGPDTQYF
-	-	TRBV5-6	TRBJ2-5	TGTGCCAGCAGCTTGACACGCAGGGTAGTCCTAGAGACCCAGTACTTC	CASSLTRRVVLETQYF
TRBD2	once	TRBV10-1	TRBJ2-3	TGCGCCAGCAGTGAGTCCCCTAGCGGGAGTCTCGCAGATACGCAGTATTTT	CASSESPSGSLADTQYF
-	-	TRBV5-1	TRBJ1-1	TGCGCCAGCAGCTTCCAGACGAACACTGAAGCTTTCTTT	CASSFQTNTEAFF
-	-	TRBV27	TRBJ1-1	TGTGCCAGCAGTTTGGCAGCGAGAATGAACACTGAAGCTTTCTTT	CASSLAARMNTEAFF
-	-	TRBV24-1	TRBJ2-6	TGTGCCACCAGGGCTAGCTCTGGGGCCAACGTCCTGACTTTC	CATRASSGANVLTF
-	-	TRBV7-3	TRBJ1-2	TGTGCCAGCAGCTTAACAGGGGGAGGTTCGGGTGGCTACACCTTC	CASSLTGGGSGGYTF
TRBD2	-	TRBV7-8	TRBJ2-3	TGTGCCAGCAGCTCGGGACTAGCGGGAGTGTTAACAGATACGCAGTATTTT	CASSSGLAGVLTDTQYF
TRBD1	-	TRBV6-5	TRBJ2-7	TGTGCCAGCAGAACCGGGACAGGGACCTACGAGCAGTACTTC	CASRTGTGTYEQYF
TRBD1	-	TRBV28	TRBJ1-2	TGTGCCAGCAGTTCAATCTGGACAGGGGGGCTAACTAACTATGGCTACACCTTC	CASSSIWTGGLTNYGYTF
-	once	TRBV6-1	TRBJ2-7	TGTGCCAGCAGTGAAGTACCGATAGGCTCCTACGAGCAGTACTTC	CASSEVPIGSYEQYF
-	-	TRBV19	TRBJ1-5	TGTGCCAGTAGTCAATTGGGAGGGCAGCCCCAGCATTTT	CASSQLGGQPQHF
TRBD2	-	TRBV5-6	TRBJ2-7	TGTGCCAGCAGCTACTTGGAGTATGGCGGGAGGGGCCTCGAGCAGTACTTC	CASSYLEYGGRGLEQYF
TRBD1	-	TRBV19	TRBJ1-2	TGTGCCAGTAGTCAACAGATGACAGGGGGCTATGGCTACACCTTC	CASSQQMTGGYGYTF
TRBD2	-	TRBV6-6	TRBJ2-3	TGTGCCAGCAGTCCACTACCAGCGGGAGCCTTCACAGATACGCAGTATTTT	CASSPLPAGAFTDTQYF
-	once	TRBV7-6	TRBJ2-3	TGTGCCAGCAGCCCCGAGGTGGCAGGGGATATGGATACGCAGTATTTT	CASSPEVAGDMDTQYF
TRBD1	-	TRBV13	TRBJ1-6	TGTGCCAGCAGCTTGCGGGACAGGGTTAGTTCACCCCTCCACTTT	CASSLRDRVSSPLHF
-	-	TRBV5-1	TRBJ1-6	TGCGCCAGCAGTAGGAACAGGGAATCACCCCTCCACTTT	CASSRNRESPLHF
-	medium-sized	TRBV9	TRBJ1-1	TGTGCCAGCAGCGTAGGGGAAAGTGTAGAAGCTTTCTTT	CASSVGESVEAFF
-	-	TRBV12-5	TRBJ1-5	TGTGCTAGTGGTACCCCCTGGAGGGATCTAGCGCATAGCAATCAGCCCCAGCATTTT	CASGTPWRDLAHSNQPQHF
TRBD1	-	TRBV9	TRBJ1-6	TGTGCCAGCAGCGTACCCGGCGACTCGGGACAGGGAAATTCACCCCTCCACTTT	CASSVPGDSGQGNSPLHF
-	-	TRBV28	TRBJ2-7	TGTGCCAGCAGTCCACATGAGAGCTACGAGCAGTACTTC	CASSPHESYEQYF
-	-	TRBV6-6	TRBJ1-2	TGTGCCAGCAGTTCTGACAGCACAAACTATGGCTACACCTTC	CASSSDSTNYGYTF
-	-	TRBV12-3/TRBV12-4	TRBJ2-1	TGTGCCAGTCGAAGGGGCAATGAGCAGTTCTTC	CASRRGNEQFF
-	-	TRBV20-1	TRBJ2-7	TGCAGTGCCCCCGGGACCTACGAGCAGTACTTC	CSAPGTYEQYF
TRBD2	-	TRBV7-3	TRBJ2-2	TGTGCCAGCAGCCCCTCGCGGGAGGGCCTCACCGGGGAGCTGTTTTTT	CASSPSREGLTGELFF
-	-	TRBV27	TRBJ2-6	TGTGCCAGCAGTACCTCTGGGGTCAACGTCCTGACTTTC	CASSTSGVNVLTF
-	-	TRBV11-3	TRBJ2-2	TGTGCCAGCAGCAAAAACACCGGGGAGCTGTTTTTT	CASSKNTGELFF
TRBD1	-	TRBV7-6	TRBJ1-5	TGTGCCAGCAGCTTGATGTACAGGGGTGAGCCCCAGCATTTT	CASSLMYRGEPQHF
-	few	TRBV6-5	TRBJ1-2	TGTGCCAGCAGTTACTTCGGATTCTATGGCTACACCTTC	CASSYFGFYGYTF
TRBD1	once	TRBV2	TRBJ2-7	TGTGCCAGCAGTGATAGGACAGGGGGGGGAGACGAGCAGTACTTC	CASSDRTGGGDEQYF
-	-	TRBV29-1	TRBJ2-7	TGCAGCGTTGAAGATTGGGCAGGGCGGGACGAGCAGTACTTC	CSVEDWAGRDEQYF
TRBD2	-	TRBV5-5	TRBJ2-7	TGTGCCAGCAGCTTACCAAGGGATAGCGGGAGCTACGAGCAGTACTTC	CASSLPRDSGSYEQYF
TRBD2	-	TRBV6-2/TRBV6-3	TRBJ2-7	TGTGCCAGCAGTCATGGGACTAGCGGGGCTACCTACGAGCAGTACTTC	CASSHGTSGATYEQYF
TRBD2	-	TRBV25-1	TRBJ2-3	TGTGCCAGCGGACGACTAGCGGGAGACACAGATACGCAGTATTTT	CASGRLAGDTDTQYF
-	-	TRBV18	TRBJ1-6	TGTGCCAGCTCACCTCCCGGGTCAGGTGAAAATTCACCCCTCCACTTT	CASSPPGSGENSPLHF
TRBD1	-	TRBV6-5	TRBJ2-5	TGTGCCAGCAGTCTAGACAGGGGAGAGACCCAGTACTTC	CASSLDRGETQYF
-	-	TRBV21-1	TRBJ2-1	TGTGCCAGCAGCGTCCCTGCGCGGGAGGGCTACAATGAGCAGTTCTTC	CASSVPAREGYNEQFF
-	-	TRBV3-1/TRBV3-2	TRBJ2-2	TGTGCCAGCAGCCAACGACAGGCGAACACCGGGGAGCTGTTTTTT	CASSQRQANTGELFF
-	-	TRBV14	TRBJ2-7	TGTGCCAGCAGCCAAGAGCCAGGGGCCTACGAGCAGTACTTC	CASSQEPGAYEQYF
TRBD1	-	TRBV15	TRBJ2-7	TGTGCCACCAGCAGAGGTGTTAGGACAGGGATCTACGAGCAGTACTTC	CATSRGVRTGIYEQYF
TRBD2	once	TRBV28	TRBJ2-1	TGTGCCAGCAGTCGGGGACTAAATTACAATGAGCAGTTCTTC	CASSRGLNYNEQFF
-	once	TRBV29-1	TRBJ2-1	TGCAGCGCGATACAGGATTACAATGAGCAGTTCTTC	CSAIQDYNEQFF
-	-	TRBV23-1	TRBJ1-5	TGCGCCAGCAGTCAACAACACTATAGCAATCAGCCCCAGCATTTT	CASSQQHYSNQPQHF
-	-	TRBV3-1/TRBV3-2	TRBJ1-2	TGTGCCAGCAGCCAAGAAGCGACAAGAGGCTACACCTTC	CASSQEATRGYTF
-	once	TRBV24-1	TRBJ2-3	TGTGCCACCAGTGATTTCCACTTCGATACGCAGTATTTT	CATSDFHFDTQYF
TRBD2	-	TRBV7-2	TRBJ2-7	TGTGCCAGCGGGGGGGCGAGCGGGAGCTCCTACGAGCAGTACTTC	CASGGASGSSYEQYF
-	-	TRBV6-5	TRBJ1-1	TGTGCCAGCATCGCGCCCGGAGGGTATGTGTCTTTCTTT	CASIAPGGYVSFF
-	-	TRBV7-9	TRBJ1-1	TGTGCCAGCAGCTTATCACCCTCCCCAGGAACTGAAGCTTTCTTT	CASSLSPSPGTEAFF